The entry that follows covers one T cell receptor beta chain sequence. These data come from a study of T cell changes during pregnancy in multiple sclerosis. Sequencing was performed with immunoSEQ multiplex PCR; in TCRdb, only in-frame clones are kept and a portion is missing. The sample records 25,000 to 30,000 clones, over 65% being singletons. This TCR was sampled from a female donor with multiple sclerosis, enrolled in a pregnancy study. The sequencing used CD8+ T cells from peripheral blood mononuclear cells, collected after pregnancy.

In DNA form, the CDR3 reads TGTGCCAGCAGCTTAGGACAGCCTGATATTTATGGCTACACCTTC. Its translation: CASSLGQPDIYGYTF. The chain uses TRBV7-2 and TRBJ1-2; the D gene is possibly TRBD1 (5 bases). Germline-derived CDR1 and CDR2 are SGHTA and FQGNSA. Deletions cut 1 base from V and 5 bases from J, with 14 bases between. CDR3 size: 15 residues.